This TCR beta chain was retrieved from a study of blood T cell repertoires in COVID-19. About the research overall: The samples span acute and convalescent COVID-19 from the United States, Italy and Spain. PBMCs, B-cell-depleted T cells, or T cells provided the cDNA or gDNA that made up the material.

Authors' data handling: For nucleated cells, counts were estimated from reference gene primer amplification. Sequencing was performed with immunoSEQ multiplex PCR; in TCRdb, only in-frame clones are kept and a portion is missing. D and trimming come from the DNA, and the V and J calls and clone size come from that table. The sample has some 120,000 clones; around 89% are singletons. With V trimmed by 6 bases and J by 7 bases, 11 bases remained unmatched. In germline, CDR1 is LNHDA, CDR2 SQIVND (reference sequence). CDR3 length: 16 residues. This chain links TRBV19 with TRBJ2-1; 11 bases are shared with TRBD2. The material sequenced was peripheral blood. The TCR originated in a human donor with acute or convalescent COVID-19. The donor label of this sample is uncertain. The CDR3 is CASRTQTSGNRNEQFF. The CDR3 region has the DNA TGTGCCAGTAGAACCCAGACTAGCGGGAACCGAAATGAGCAGTTCTTC.